This T cell receptor beta chain was observed in a study of cytomegalovirus exposure and HLA in healthy donors. Trimming pared 5 bases from V and 15 bases from J, leaving 14 bases between. The CDR3 length is 11 residues. Germline-derived CDR1 and CDR2 are SGHTA and FQGNSA. Sequencing was performed with immunoSEQ multiplex PCR; in TCRdb, only in-frame clones are kept and a portion is missing. The sample has some 270,000 clones; about 86% are singletons. Donors came from a validation cohort of 90 to 150 subjects, distinct from the first 666-subject cohort. Specimen: PBMCs. The J gene is TRBJ2-1, the V gene TRBV7-2; D perhaps matches TRBD1 (5 bases). The source of this sequence is a woman aged 18 to 35 in good health and CMV-seronegative. Here the CDR3 reads CASSLTGTGFF. CDR3 DNA: TGTGCCAGCAGCCTTACAGGAACGGGGTTCTTC.